The clone carrying this TCR beta chain was recorded many times. This record belongs to a study of identical twins. TCRdb ran MiXCR on the 5' RACE reads and lists one entry per CDR3 protein. Of fewer than 650,000 distinct CDR3 sequences listed, 7% to 7.5% are singletons. Trimming took off 4 bases at V and 1 base at J, with 14 bases between the two ends. There are 15 residues in the CDR3. The germline gives CDR1 MDHEN, CDR2 SYDVKM. These sequences were also reported in another study, on yellow fever vaccine responses in identical twins.

The receptor's source is a woman under 30 in good health. The chain combines TRBV28 with TRBJ2-7; D is undetermined. The sequencing sample was made of PBMCs. The CDR3 protein is CASSSPKFVSYEQYF. CDR3 nucleotide sequence: TGTGCCAGCAGTTCACCGAAGTTTGTGTCCTACGAGCAGTACTTC.